The 32 T cell receptor beta chains reported below all come from one sample, sequenced in a study of T cells after yellow fever vaccination. MiXCR, applied by TCRdb to the 5' RACE reads, yields one record per CDR3 protein. The sample has approximately 300,000 distinct CDR3 sequences; about 10% are singletons. The sequences come from CD4+ T cells sorted from PBMCs, collected 45 days after the yellow fever booster vaccination. The receptors here all came from a man younger than 30 who received the YFV17D yellow fever vaccine.

The chain is built from TRBV3-1 and TRBJ2-7; 8 positions agree with TRBD2. The J segment lost 0 bases and the V segment lost 4 bases, leaving 11 bases of the junction unmatched. The CDR3 is 17 amino acids. In germline, CDR1 is LGHDT, CDR2 YNNKEL (reference sequence). The DNA of the CDR3 is TGTGCCAGCAGCCGTCAAGGGCGGGGGGCCTTCTCCTACGAGCAGTACTTC. Its translation is CASSRQGRGAFSYEQYF.

This clonotype was observed a handful of times. The CDR3 DNA sequence: TGTGCCAGCAGTCCATCGCTGAGGCTAAGCTCTGGAAACACCATATATTTT. Its translation is CASSPSLRLSSGNTIYF. The chain combines TRBV12-3 or TRBV12-4 with TRBJ1-3; D not resolved. V lost 5 bases to trimming and J lost 0 bases, with 17 bases between them. The CDR3 is made up of 17 amino acids.

This clonotype turned up a few times. The rearrangement uses TRBV5-1 and TRBJ2-1, with TRBD2 matching 11 bases. The CDR3 length is 15 residues. Losses at the gene ends were 6 bases for V and 1 base for J; bases not matched to a gene: 3. Germline V gene sequence: CDR1 SGHRS, CDR2 YFSETQ. The CDR3 region is CASTRTSGSYNEQFF. Written as DNA, the CDR3 is TGCGCCAGCACCCGGACTAGCGGGTCCTACAATGAGCAGTTCTTC.

This chain joins TRBV20-1 and TRBJ1-1, with 8 bases aligning to TRBD1. Germline CDR1 DFQATT, CDR2 SNEGSKA (reference sequence). The CDR3 length is 14 residues. Germline trimming cut 3 bases from V and 6 bases from J; bases unmatched to any gene: 9. CDR3 sequence: CSASKQGVTAEAFF. The CDR3 DNA sequence: TGCAGTGCTAGCAAACAGGGGGTTACCGCTGAAGCTTTCTTT.

This clonotype has just a few counts. V and J are TRBV7-9 and TRBJ1-5, with D possibly being TRBD1 (6 bases). V was clipped by 5 bases and J by 3 bases, with 14 bases between them. Germline loops: CDR1 SEHNR, CDR2 FQNEAQ (reference sequence). The CDR3 totals 15 residues. The CDR3 spells CASSPRAGDNQPQHF. Here the CDR3 DNA reads TGTGCCAGCAGCCCCAGGGCAGGGGACAATCAGCCCCAGCATTTT.

The chain couples TRBV3-1 to TRBJ1-3; 7 bases fit TRBD1. V lost 5 bases to trimming and J lost 0 bases; unmatched junction nucleotides: 4. Germline CDR1 LGHDT, CDR2 YNNKEL (reference sequence). The CDR3 is 15 residues long. DNA of the CDR3: TGTGCCAGCAGCGCAAGGGACAGCTCTGGAAACACCATATATTTT. Amino acid sequence: CASSARDSSGNTIYF.

This clonotype was seen a few times. The chain has TRBV7-2 and TRBJ2-3; D not resolved. The CDR3 sequence is 18 residues long. V gave up 1 base and J gave up 3 bases, with 20 bases separating them. Germline V gene lookup returns CDR1 SGHTA and CDR2 FQGNSA. The CDR3 DNA is TGTGCCAGCAGCTTAGGGGGTGGAGTCGGCTCTCGAACAGATACGCAGTATTTT. It yields the protein CASSLGGGVGSRTDTQYF.

This clonotype was found a few times. The chain employs TRBV12-3 or TRBV12-4 and TRBJ1-1; no definite D call. This CDR3 has 14 residues. The V end lost 2 bases, the J end lost 1 base, and 8 bases lay between the germline ends. Here the CDR3 reads CASSLQDSNTEAFF. CDR3 DNA: TGTGCCAGCAGTTTACAGGATTCGAACACTGAAGCTTTCTTT.

Concerning this clonotype: One junction end disagrees with the germline gene, perhaps due to a read error. The gene calls are TRBV28 and TRBJ2-2; D possibly matches TRBD1 or TRBD2 (5 bases each). CDR1 and CDR2 (germline): MDHEN, SYDVKM. This CDR3 has 14 amino acids. In nucleotides, the CDR3 is TGTGCCAGTTATGGGGGATCGTACACCGGGGAGCTGTATTTT. This codes for CASYGGSYTGELYF. The full variable domain, in which reference TRBV28 and TRBJ2-2 provide the parts outside the CDR3, is DVKVTQSSRYLVKRTGEKVFLECVQDMDHENMFWYRQDPGLGLRLIYFSYDVKMKEKGDIPEGYSVSREKKERFSLILESASTNQTSMYLCASYGGSYTGELYFGEGSRLTVL.

The chain is built from TRBV29-1 and TRBJ2-7, with D possibly TRBD2 on 6 matching bases. The CDR3 extends over 12 amino acids. Trimming removed 6 bases at V and 5 bases at J, with 14 bases between. Germline V gene sequence: CDR1 SQVTM, CDR2 ANQGSEA. The DNA for the CDR3 is TGCAGCGTGGAGGGACTCAGGGACGAGCAGTACTTC. Translation gives CSVEGLRDEQYF.

As DNA, the CDR3 is TGCAGTGCTAGTACGACAGGCTACTCCTACGAGCAGTACTTC. Encoded protein: CSASTTGYSYEQYF. The chain links TRBV20-1 to TRBJ2-7, with D perhaps matching TRBD1 (6 bases). Germline CDR1 reads DFQATT; CDR2 reads SNEGSKA (reference sequence). CDR3 length: 14 residues. The V and J ends lost 3 bases and 0 bases respectively, with 12 bases between them.

This sequence joins TRBV1 and TRBJ2-5; the tabulated D call, TRBD1, remains unverified against the DNA. TRBV1 is described as a pseudogene. The CDR3 spans 9 residues. The CDR3 loop is CTSSQVGGF. CDR3 coding DNA: TGCACCAGCAGCCAAGTCGGGGGCTTC.

The rearrangement joins TRBV5-1 to TRBJ1-2; D remains ambiguous. Trimming left V 4 bases short and J 5 bases short, with 15 bases between. This CDR3 spans 14 amino acids. Germline V gene data show CDR1 as SGHRS and CDR2 as YFSETQ. As DNA, the CDR3 is TGCGCCAGCAGCCCAGCGGACGGACTTTATGGCTACACCTTC. As protein: CASSPADGLYGYTF. The whole variable domain, remainder taken from reference TRBV5-1 and TRBJ1-2, is KAGVTQTPRYLIKTRGQQVTLSCSPISGHRSVSWYQQTPGQGLQFLFEYFSETQRNKGNFPGRFSGRQFSNSRSEMNVSTLELGDSALYLCASSPADGLYGYTFGSGTRLTVV.

This clonotype was found a few times. The J gene is TRBJ1-3, the V gene TRBV6-5, with TRBD1 as a possible D gene (5 bases). V was shortened by 0 bases and J by 8 bases, with 11 bases between the two germline ends. This CDR3 has 14 residues. Germline CDR1 reads MNHEY; CDR2 reads SVGAGI. The CDR3, as DNA: TGTGCCAGCAGTTACTCGGCAGGGCCAGACACCATATATTTT. This gives the protein CASSYSAGPDTIYF.

This clonotype was observed at least ten times. The chain has TRBV7-9 and TRBJ2-7, with 9 bases fitting TRBD1. CDR1 and CDR2 from the germline V gene are SEHNR and FQNEAQ (reference sequence). The V segment lost 5 bases and the J segment 5 bases; nucleotides outside the gene matches: 4. This CDR3 spans 13 amino acids. In DNA form, the CDR3 reads TGTGCCAGCAGCGGCCGGGACAGGGACGAGCAGTACGTC. Residues: CASSGRDRDEQYV.

The CDR3 DNA reads TGTGCCAGCAGTTCACCCCATCGTGGCTCCTACGAGCAGTACGTC. The encoded protein is CASSSPHRGSYEQYV. This chain links TRBV28 with TRBJ2-7; the D is unclear. V was pared by 4 bases and J by 0 bases, with 13 bases between. The V gene's germline CDR1 is MDHEN and CDR2 SYDVKM. The CDR3 length is 15 residues.

The table lists this clonotype with a few counts. The V and J genes are TRBV7-3 and TRBJ1-2; D remains ambiguous. The CDR3 is made up of 15 amino acids. CDR1 SGHTA and CDR2 FQGTGA come from the germline V gene. Trimming took 2 bases from V and 8 from J, leaving 18 bases between them. This chain's CDR3 is CASSLGQPTLEGYTF. In DNA, the CDR3 is TGTGCCAGCAGCTTAGGGCAGCCAACTTTGGAGGGCTACACCTTC.

The chain has TRBV7-2 and TRBJ2-1; TRBD2 matches at 13 bases. The germline CDR1 and CDR2 sequences are SGHTA and FQGNSA. CDR3 length: 14 amino acids. V lost 5 bases to trimming and J lost 8 bases; unmatched junction nucleotides: 3. The CDR3: CASSRTSGGYEQFF. CDR3 nucleotides: TGTGCCAGCAGCAGGACTAGCGGGGGCTATGAGCAGTTCTTC.

This clonotype has a single count. The chain couples TRBV7-2 to TRBJ2-7; TRBD1 might be the D (6 bases). The V gene's germline CDR1 is SGHTA and CDR2 FQGNSA. The CDR3 has 14 amino acids. The V end lost 3 bases, the J end lost 0 bases, and 9 bases lay between the germline ends. CDR3 DNA sequence: TGTGCCAGCAGCTTGCCACAGGGCTCCTACGAGCAGTACTTC. It specifies CASSLPQGSYEQYF. The whole variable domain, filled in from reference TRBV7-2 and TRBJ2-7, reads GAGVSQSPSNKVTEKGKDVELRCDPISGHTALYWYRQSLGQGLEFLIYFQGNSAPDKSGLPSDRFSAERTGGSVSTLTIQRTQQEDSAVYLCASSLPQGSYEQYFGPGTRLTVT.

This clonotype has at least ten counts. The V call is TRBV3-1, the J call TRBJ1-2; D may be TRBD1 (5 bases). The CDR3 is made up of 15 amino acids. V gave up 4 bases and J gave up 4 bases, with 16 bases separating them. From germline, CDR1 is LGHDT and CDR2 YNNKEL (reference sequence). CDR3 amino acids: CASSLGDGYFYGYTF. CDR3 sequence (DNA): TGTGCCAGCAGCCTTGGGGACGGCTACTTCTATGGCTACACCTTC.

This clonotype was seen more than once but under ten times. The gene calls are TRBV20-1 and TRBJ2-3; TRBD2 matches at 12 bases. V was pared by 6 bases and J by 3 bases, with 7 bases of the junction left unmatched. The germline CDR1 and CDR2 sequences are DFQATT and SNEGSKA (reference sequence). The CDR3 totals 15 residues. In nucleotides, the CDR3 is TGCAGTGCCAGAACTAGCGGGGGGAAAACAGATACGCAGTATTTT. Its translation: CSARTSGGKTDTQYF.

The chain links TRBV6-5 to TRBJ1-2, with a weak D call TRBD1 (6 bases). The CDR3 has 16 residues. Per germline, CDR1 MNHEY and CDR2 SVGAGI. V gave up 0 bases and J gave up 4 bases, with 15 bases separating them. The chain's CDR3 is CASSYSDRSLPYGYTF. For the CDR3, the DNA is TGTGCCAGCAGTTACTCCGACAGGTCGTTGCCCTATGGCTACACCTTC.

This clonotype came up once. This chain joins TRBV7-2 and TRBJ1-1; 10 bases line up with TRBD1. Germline V gene sequence: CDR1 SGHTA, CDR2 FQGNSA. This CDR3 has 16 residues. V lost 6 bases, J lost 5 bases, and 12 bases stayed unmatched. CDR3 nucleotide sequence: TGTGCCAGCAGGGCCAGCCCGACAGGGGGCTGGACTGAAGCTTTCTTT. It translates to CASRASPTGGWTEAFF.

In its sample, this clonotype was seen a few times. The genes are TRBV27 and TRBJ1-2; TRBD1 matches 8 bases. CDR1 is MNHEY, CDR2 SMNVEV, per germline (reference sequence). The CDR3 spans 21 residues. V was pared by 8 bases and J by 2 bases, with 28 bases of the junction left unmatched. The CDR3 spells CASSRIMLLARDRSANYGYTF. The CDR3 DNA is TGTGCCAGCTCCCGGATTATGCTCTTAGCCCGGGACAGGTCCGCAAACTATGGCTACACCTTC.

The V call is TRBV12-3 or TRBV12-4, the J call TRBJ1-1, with 7 bases that match TRBD1. This CDR3 is built from 14 residues. With V trimmed by 6 bases and J by 1 base, 5 bases remained unmatched. CDR3 sequence (DNA): TGTGCCAGCAGGAGAGGGGGCTCGAACACTGAAGCTTTCTTT. This codes for CASRRGGSNTEAFF.

The chain recombines TRBV10-3 with TRBJ1-2; perhaps TRBD1 as D (5 bases). This CDR3 is built from 17 residues. Germline-derived CDR1 and CDR2 are ENHRY and SYGVKD. Deletions cut 2 bases from V and 0 bases from J, with 16 bases between. CDR3 sequence: CAISETQGPEANYGYTF. The DNA of the CDR3 is TGTGCCATCAGTGAGACCCAGGGTCCCGAAGCTAACTATGGCTACACCTTC.

This clonotype was seen ten or more times. The V call is TRBV7-3, the J call TRBJ2-2; D uncertain. Trimming cost V 3 bases and J 6 bases, with 5 bases left between them. The CDR3 totals 12 residues. Germline V gives CDR1 SGHTA, CDR2 FQGTGA. CDR3 in DNA: TGTGCCAGCAGCTTCTTAGCCGGGGAGCTGTTTTTT. It is translated as CASSFLAGELFF.

This clonotype was seen ten or more times. This chain uses TRBV4-3 with TRBJ2-1; 7 bases line up with TRBD2. The V and J ends lost 1 base and 0 bases, in that order; junction bases with no gene match: 12. Germline V gene data show CDR1 as LGHNA and CDR2 as YSLEER. This CDR3 is 19 amino acids long. The CDR3 DNA reads as TGCGCCAGCAGCCAAGCGAAGACGGGGGGTCCCTACTCCTACAATGAGCAGTTCTTC. It specifies CASSQAKTGGPYSYNEQFF.

A few counts support this clonotype. This rearrangement joins TRBV5-1 to TRBJ2-3; 14 bases align to TRBD2. The CDR3 runs 16 residues. With V trimmed by 8 bases and J by 2 bases, 7 bases remained unmatched. CDR1 is SGHRS and CDR2 is YFSETQ in the germline V gene. In DNA, the CDR3 is TGCGCCAGAAACCGACTAGCGGGGGGGACCACAGATACGCAGTATTTT. Translation: CARNRLAGGTTDTQYF.

This sequence joins TRBV11-2 and TRBJ2-3, with 8 bases identical to TRBD2. The CDR3 has 14 amino acids. From germline, CDR1 is SGHAT and CDR2 FQNNGV. V lost 5 bases to trimming and J lost 8 bases; unmatched junction nucleotides: 9. The CDR3 nucleotides are TGTGCCAGCAGCCGGGGGGGGAACGGCGGTACGCAGTATTTT. This sequence encodes CASSRGGNGGTQYF.

This clonotype showed up just a few times. The V gene is TRBV6-6, the J gene TRBJ1-4; D might be TRBD1 (6 bases). V was clipped by 4 bases and J by 0 bases, with 9 bases between them. The CDR3 consists of 15 residues. CDR1 is MNHNY, CDR2 SVGAGI, per germline (reference sequence). The CDR3 DNA follows: TGTGCCAGCAGTTGGAGGGGGACAACTAATGAAAAACTGTTTTTT. It specifies CASSWRGTTNEKLFF.

A few counts support this clonotype. V gene TRBV7-2 combines with J gene TRBJ2-1; D is uncertain. V was pared by 5 bases and J by 2 bases, with 10 bases between. Germline CDR1 SGHTA, CDR2 FQGNSA. This CDR3 has 14 residues. CDR3 sequence: CASSKWDPYNEQFF. The CDR3 DNA follows: TGTGCCAGCAGCAAGTGGGATCCCTACAATGAGCAGTTCTTC.